Shown below are 17 T cell receptor beta chains from a single sample sequenced in a study of shared clonotypes between healthy human individuals. Some clones are missing from TCRdb's copy, which holds only in-frame ones; the method was immunoSEQ multiplex PCR. The table shows nearly 2 million clones, with about 95% occurring only once. Terminally differentiated effector memory CD45RA+ cells were left out of the naive CD8 fraction, which was CD45RO-negative and positively selected for CCR7. Sequenced sample: naive CD8+ T cells sorted from blood. The origin of the receptors is a man aged 18 to 29 in good health.

This clone was counted once. The rearrangement joins TRBV5-6 to TRBJ1-4; 9 bases are shared with TRBD1. V dropped 0 bases and J dropped 7; count of bases not matched to a gene: 4. The CDR3 contains 15 residues. The germline CDR1 and CDR2 sequences are SGHDT and YYEEEE. CDR3 sequence reads: CASSLGGTGFEKLFF. The CDR3, as DNA: TGTGCCAGCAGCTTGGGCGGGACAGGGTTTGAAAAACTGTTTTTT.

The chain carries TRBV4-1 and TRBJ1-2; TRBD1 might be the D (5 bases). Germline V gives CDR1 MGHRA, CDR2 YSYEKL. CDR3 size: 14 residues. With 7 bases removed from V and 4 bases from J, the gap between germline ends came to 16 bases. The CDR3, as DNA: TGCGCCAGCACCGTGGGGGGTTTAGCCTATGGCTACACCTTC. Translated, it gives CASTVGGLAYGYTF.

CDR3 region: CASSSVGGGDGYTF. The CDR3 nucleotides are TGCGCCAGCAGCAGTGTCGGGGGGGGTGATGGCTACACCTTC. V and J are TRBV4-3 and TRBJ1-2; a weak D match, TRBD1 (5 bases). The CDR3 length is 14 residues. The V end lost 5 bases, the J end lost 6 bases, and 16 bases lay between the germline ends. CDR1 is LGHNA, CDR2 YSLEER, per germline.

In its sample, this clone was seen once. The chain combines TRBV11-2 with TRBJ2-3, with TRBD1 as a possible D gene (6 bases). CDR1 is SGHAT and CDR2 is FQNNGV in the germline V gene. V was cut by 1 base and J by 0 bases, with 8 bases left in between. CDR3 length: 15 residues. The CDR3 nucleotides are TGTGCCAGCAGCTTAGGGACAGCGAGCACAGATACGCAGTATTTT. Protein: CASSLGTASTDTQYF. Filled out from reference TRBV11-2 and TRBJ2-3, the complete variable domain reads EAGVAQSPRYKIIEKRQSVAFWCNPISGHATLYWYQQILGQGPKLLIQFQNNGVVDDSQLPKDRFSAERLKGVDSTLKIQPAKLEDSAVYLCASSLGTASTDTQYFGPGTRLTVL.

The chain recombines TRBV9 with TRBJ2-5; the D call may be TRBD1 or TRBD2 (6 bases each). This CDR3 region has 15 residues. In germline, CDR1 is SGDLS, CDR2 YYNGEE. V dropped 1 base and J dropped 5 bases, with 15 bases sitting between them. The CDR3 region is CASSVNWGAAETQYF. The CDR3 bases are TGTGCCAGCAGCGTAAACTGGGGGGCCGCGGAGACCCAGTACTTC.

The V gene is TRBV21-1, the J gene TRBJ1-5. TRBV21-1 is marked as a pseudogene. This CDR3 contains 17 residues. The CDR3 sequence is CASSNRIGGCGNQPQHF. The CDR3 DNA is TGTGCCAGCAGCAATAGGATCGGGGGATGCGGCAATCAGCCCCAGCATTTT.

The chain couples TRBV10-3 to TRBJ1-1, with D perhaps matching TRBD1 (5 bases). The CDR3 has 12 residues. Trimming stripped 10 bases from V and 1 base from J, with 10 bases between. Germline-derived CDR1 and CDR2 are ENHRY and SYGVKD. CDR3 in DNA: TGTGCCACGGGGGTTGGGAACACTGAAGCTTTCTTT. Its protein product is CATGVGNTEAFF.

Remarks on this clone: A single base separates this from a much larger clone, so it may be a read error. This sample also contains other DNA sequences that code for the same CDR3. V gene TRBV7-9 combines with J gene TRBJ1-1; D call uncertain. CDR3 length: 12 residues. CDR1 and CDR2 from the germline V gene are SEHNR and FQNEAQ (reference sequence). V lost 3 bases, J lost 5 bases, and 7 bases lay in between. CDR3 in amino acids: CASSFGETEAFF. The CDR3 DNA reads TGTGCCAGCAGCTTTGGGGAGACTGAAGCTTTCTTT.

The V call is TRBV29-1, the J call TRBJ2-7, with 7 nucleotides matching TRBD1. This CDR3 is 16 amino acids long. The germline gives CDR1 SQVTM, CDR2 ANQGSEA. V dropped 0 bases and J dropped 2; count of bases not matched to a gene: 10. The CDR3 nucleotides are TGCAGCGTTGAAGATGCGAGGGACAGCTTTACCTACGAGCAGTACTTC. It codes for CSVEDARDSFTYEQYF.

The gene calls are TRBV7-9 and TRBJ1-2, with D hard to call. Trimming stripped 5 bases from V and 4 bases from J, with 8 bases between. Germline CDR1 is SEHNR and CDR2 is FQNEAQ (reference sequence). This CDR3 is built from 12 residues. The CDR3 loop is CASSNGGYGYTF. In DNA, the CDR3 is TGTGCCAGCAGCAATGGAGGCTATGGCTACACCTTC.

With respect to this clone: Other nucleotide sequences from this sample produce the same CDR3. The gene calls are TRBV4-3 and TRBJ2-1; TRBD2 agrees at 10 bases. Trimming removed 4 bases from V and 4 bases from J; junction bases left unmatched: 4. The germline CDR1 and CDR2 sequences are LGHNA and YSLEER. The CDR3 consists of 15 residues. As DNA, the CDR3 is TGCGCCAGCAGCCCCTTAGCGGGAGGATACAATGAGCAGTTCTTC. Amino acid sequence: CASSPLAGGYNEQFF.

J is TRBJ1-2 and V is TRBV4-3; 9 bases match TRBD1. Germline V gene lookup returns CDR1 LGHNA and CDR2 YSLEER. This CDR3 comprises 18 residues. V lost 0 bases and J lost 6; bases outside the gene matches: 14. The CDR3 loop reads CASSQEVGQGRPGNGYTF. The CDR3, as DNA: TGCGCCAGCAGCCAAGAGGTCGGACAGGGGAGGCCTGGGAATGGCTACACCTTC.

As regards this clone: This CDR3 is also generated by other DNA sequences in the sample. The rearrangement joins TRBV27 to TRBJ2-7, with 10 positions matching TRBD2. Germline assignment: CDR1 MNHEY and CDR2 SMNVEV (reference sequence). V shed 6 bases, J shed 0 bases, and the junction held 2 bases outside the gene matches. CDR3 length: 14 residues. The CDR3 DNA reads as TGTGCCAGCAGAATAGCGGGAGGCTCCTACGAGCAGTACTTC. Its translation: CASRIAGGSYEQYF.

The chain is built from TRBV7-2 and TRBJ1-1, with D uncertain. The CDR3 has 12 amino acids. The V gene's germline CDR1 is SGHTA and CDR2 FQGNSA. V lost 4 bases, J lost 10 bases, and 13 bases lay in between. Here the CDR3 reads CASSSGVPGAFF. The CDR3, as DNA: TGTGCCAGCAGCTCAGGAGTTCCCGGAGCTTTCTTT.

This chain connects TRBV28 to TRBJ1-2; a weak D match, TRBD1 (5 bases). Germline V gene sequence: CDR1 MDHEN, CDR2 SYDVKM. CDR3 length: 15 residues. Trimming took off 2 bases at V and 2 bases at J, with 12 bases between the two ends. CDR3 loop: CASSLDPGTNYGYTF. CDR3 nucleotide sequence: TGTGCCAGCAGTTTAGATCCAGGGACGAACTATGGCTACACCTTC.

The genes are TRBV18 and TRBJ2-1, with 7 bases lining up with TRBD2. The CDR3 has 17 amino acids. CDR1 and CDR2 from the germline V gene are KGHSH and LQKENI. V shed 0 bases and J 8 bases; nucleotides not matched to a gene: 13. CDR3 region: CASSPPKPSGEVDEQFF. The DNA of the CDR3 is TGTGCCAGCTCACCACCGAAACCTAGCGGAGAGGTGGATGAGCAGTTCTTC. The whole variable domain, remainder taken from reference TRBV18 and TRBJ2-1, is NAGVMQNPRHLVRRRGQEARLRCSPMKGHSHVYWYRQLPEEGLKFMVYLQKENIIDESGMPKERFSAEFPKEGPSILRIQQVVRGDSAAYFCASSPPKPSGEVDEQFFGPGTRLTVL.

A single count supports this clone. This chain joins TRBV7-6 and TRBJ1-1, with D possibly matching TRBD1 (5 bases). With 10 bases removed from V and 6 bases from J, the gap between germline ends came to 15 bases. The CDR3 loop spans 12 amino acids. Germline CDR1 reads SGHVS; CDR2 reads FNYEAQ. The CDR3 here is CATRGEGAEAFF. In DNA, the CDR3 is TGTGCCACTCGAGGGGAAGGAGCTGAAGCTTTCTTT.